Each of the 27 T cell receptor beta chains below was sequenced from the same sample in a study of blood T cell repertoires in COVID-19. The protocol was immunoSEQ multiplex PCR, while the TCRdb copy is restricted to in-frame clones and leaves out a portion. Of roughly 130,000 clones in the sample, roughly 81% were seen once. The sample consisted of PBMCs or T cells enriched from blood (not recorded which). The receptors originated from a woman between 45 and 65 years old with acute COVID-19.

The rearrangement links TRBV3-1 (or the pseudogene TRBV3-2) to TRBJ2-7; D gene uncertain. The V end was cut by 1 base, the J end by 2 bases, with 9 bases between. Germline CDR1 reads LGHDT; CDR2 reads YNNKEL (reference sequence). The CDR3 length is 14 residues. CDR3: CASSQGLDAYEQYF. The DNA of the CDR3 is TGTGCCAGCAGCCAAGGATTAGATGCCTACGAGCAGTACTTC.

The chain carries TRBV7-2 and TRBJ1-6; D gene unclear. The CDR3 has 13 residues. Between the trimmed V and J ends, which lost 3 bases and 10 bases, there was a span of 10 bases. Germline loops: CDR1 SGHTA, CDR2 FQGNSA. This chain's CDR3 is CASSLEGYSPLHF. In DNA, the CDR3 is TGTGCCAGCAGCTTGGAGGGTTACTCACCCCTCCACTTT.

V gene TRBV9 combines with J gene TRBJ1-1; D unclear. Trimming left V 4 bases short and J 1 base short, with 11 bases between. CDR1 is SGDLS and CDR2 is YYNGEE in the germline V gene. This CDR3 spans 14 amino acids. In nucleotides, the CDR3 is TGTGCCAGCAGCTTTGATCTCGGGAACACTGAAGCTTTCTTT. Its protein product is CASSFDLGNTEAFF.

V gene TRBV9 combines with J gene TRBJ1-5, with D possibly TRBD1 on 5 matching bases. The V and J ends lost 3 bases and 0 bases respectively, with 7 bases between them. Germline loops: CDR1 SGDLS, CDR2 YYNGEE. The CDR3 runs 14 residues. CDR3 region: CASSGGDSNQPQHF. As DNA, the CDR3 is TGTGCCAGCAGCGGGGGGGATAGCAATCAGCCCCAGCATTTT.

The chain joins TRBV2 to TRBJ2-6, with 7 bases that match TRBD1. V dropped 9 bases and J dropped 2; count of bases not matched to a gene: 4. CDR1 is SNHLY and CDR2 is FYNNEI in the germline V gene. The CDR3 covers 14 residues. CDR3 DNA sequence: TGTGCCAGTAACAGGGGCCCTGGGGCCAACGTCCTGACTTTC. Protein: CASNRGPGANVLTF.

The V call is TRBV19, the J call TRBJ2-1, with unresolved D. Trimming stripped 3 bases from V and 4 bases from J, with 7 bases between. This CDR3 is built from 13 residues. Germline V gene lookup returns CDR1 LNHDA and CDR2 SQIVND (reference sequence). The CDR3 loop is CASSIWAYNEQFF. The CDR3 DNA reads TGTGCCAGTAGTATTTGGGCGTACAATGAGCAGTTCTTC.

V gene TRBV28 combines with J gene TRBJ1-1; 7 bases are shared with TRBD1. The CDR3 loop spans 15 amino acids. CDR1 and CDR2 from the germline V gene are MDHEN and SYDVKM. V shed 4 bases and J 4 bases; nucleotides not matched to a gene: 9. The CDR3 DNA follows: TGTGCCAGCAGTTCCCCCCCCAGGGGGAGCACTGAAGCTTTCTTT. Translated: CASSSPPRGSTEAFF.

The V call is TRBV7-2, the J call TRBJ2-7; maybe TRBD2 (6 bases). The CDR3 extends over 11 amino acids. Germline V gene data show CDR1 as SGHTA and CDR2 as FQGNSA. Trimming removed 4 bases from V and 6 bases from J, with 7 bases in between. CDR3 sequence (DNA): TGTGCCAGCAGCTCTAGCGTCGAGCAGTACTTC. It translates to CASSSSVEQYF.

The chain recombines TRBV28 with TRBJ1-3; D gene ambiguous. This CDR3 contains 15 residues. The ends were cut back, 1 base at V and 2 bases at J, with 9 bases in the middle. Germline CDR1 and CDR2: MDHEN and SYDVKM. The CDR3 DNA follows: TGTGCCAGCAGTTTATATCAGATGGCTGGAAACACCATATATTTT. Amino acids: CASSLYQMAGNTIYF. The entire variable domain, with the rest obtained from reference TRBV28 and TRBJ1-3, is as follows: DVKVTQSSRYLVKRTGEKVFLECVQDMDHENMFWYRQDPGLGLRLIYFSYDVKMKEKGDIPEGYSVSREKKERFSLILESASTNQTSMYLCASSLYQMAGNTIYFGEGSWLTVV.

The rearrangement uses TRBV18 and TRBJ2-1; 8 nucleotides agree with TRBD2. The CDR3 sequence is 16 residues long. The V gene's germline CDR1 is KGHSH and CDR2 LQKENI. V lost 1 base, J lost 3 bases, and 5 bases stayed unmatched. CDR3 coding DNA: TGTGCCAGCTCACCACAGGGACTAGGAAACTACAATGAGCAGTTCTTC. This codes for CASSPQGLGNYNEQFF.

V gene TRBV7-2 combines with J gene TRBJ2-2; 8 positions match TRBD2. Germline CDR1 SGHTA, CDR2 FQGNSA. The CDR3 sequence is 14 residues long. V was clipped by 5 bases and J by 8 bases; unmatched bases: 7. The CDR3 spells CASSPELAGGELFF. Written as DNA, the CDR3 is TGTGCCAGCAGCCCCGAGCTAGCGGGTGGGGAGCTGTTTTTT.

This chain joins TRBV27 and TRBJ1-2; 7 bases line up with TRBD1. This CDR3 region has 13 residues. Germline lookup yields CDR1 MNHEY and CDR2 SMNVEV (reference sequence). The V and J ends lost 5 bases and 11 bases, in that order; junction bases with no gene match: 11. The CDR3 DNA is TGTGCCAGCAGTCACCGACAGGGAGATAGTTACACCTTC. It codes for CASSHRQGDSYTF.

This rearrangement joins TRBV27 to TRBJ2-1; TRBD2 aligns across 10 bases. V lost 5 bases, J lost 9 bases, and 10 bases stayed unmatched. CDR1 and CDR2 (germline): MNHEY, SMNVEV (reference sequence). There are 15 residues in the CDR3. CDR3 sequence: CASSPKSGRASEQFF. For the CDR3, the DNA is TGTGCCAGCAGTCCTAAGAGCGGGAGGGCCTCTGAGCAGTTCTTC.

To note about this clone: Other DNA sequences in the sample encode the same CDR3. The chain uses TRBV5-1 and TRBJ1-4; 10 positions agree with TRBD1. The CDR3 loop spans 19 amino acids. Germline CDR1 reads SGHRS; CDR2 reads YFSETQ. V was clipped by 1 base and J by 1 base; unmatched bases: 10. CDR3 region: CASSLLQTGGGGTNEKLFF. Here the CDR3 DNA reads TGCGCCAGCAGCTTGTTACAGACAGGGGGCGGGGGAACTAATGAAAAACTGTTTTTT.

The rearrangement links TRBV5-1 to TRBJ2-6; D is unclear. The CDR3 spans 15 residues. Looked up from germline, CDR1 is SGHRS and CDR2 is YFSETQ. Trimming shortened V by 0 bases and J by 1 base, and 5 bases separated the two germline ends. CDR3 nucleotides: TGCGCCAGCAGCTTGGAGGAGTCTGGGGCCAACGTCCTGACTTTC. Amino acid sequence: CASSLEESGANVLTF.

This rearrangement joins TRBV7-9 to TRBJ1-6, with D maybe TRBD1 (6 bases). CDR3 length: 18 residues. With 5 bases removed from V and 0 bases from J, the gap between germline ends came to 17 bases. CDR1 and CDR2 from the germline V gene are SEHNR and FQNEAQ (reference sequence). CDR3 sequence: CASSLLQGSSSYNSPLHF. Written as DNA, the CDR3 is TGTGCCAGCAGCCTTCTACAGGGATCGAGCTCCTATAATTCACCCCTCCACTTT. The entire variable domain, with the rest obtained from reference TRBV7-9 and TRBJ1-6, is as follows: DTGVSQNPRHKITKRGQNVTFRCDPISEHNRLYWYRQTLGQGPEFLTYFQNEAQLEKSRLLSDRFSAERPKGSFSTLEIQRTEQGDSAMYLCASSLLQGSSSYNSPLHFGNGTRLTVT.

The chain couples TRBV7-2 to TRBJ2-7; D may be TRBD2 (6 bases). Germline CDR1 is SGHTA and CDR2 is FQGNSA. The CDR3 runs 15 residues. Trimming shortened V by 0 bases and J by 3 bases, and 12 bases separated the two germline ends. The CDR3 region is CASSLAGGIGYEQYF. The CDR3 region has the DNA TGTGCCAGCAGCTTAGCTGGCGGGATTGGCTACGAGCAGTACTTC.

The chain couples TRBV19 to TRBJ1-1, with a possible D match to TRBD1 (5 bases). Germline assignment: CDR1 LNHDA and CDR2 SQIVND (reference sequence). Between the trimmed V and J ends, which lost 7 bases and 5 bases, there was a span of 20 bases. The CDR3 is 15 amino acids. CDR3 sequence reads: CASTRDGRDGTEAFF. In DNA, the CDR3 is TGTGCCAGTACCCGTGATGGCAGGGATGGGACTGAAGCTTTCTTT.

This clone occurred a few times. V and J are TRBV6-5 and TRBJ1-2, with D uncertain. V lost 7 bases, J lost 5 bases, and 11 bases lay in between. CDR3 length: 12 residues. CDR1 and CDR2 (germline): MNHEY, SVGAGI. This CDR3 reads CASTGGGYGYTF. The CDR3 DNA reads TGTGCCAGCACGGGTGGTGGGTATGGCTACACCTTC.

The chain is built from TRBV3-1 (or the pseudogene TRBV3-2) and TRBJ1-4, with a weak D call TRBD1 (6 bases). Germline V CDR1 and CDR2: LGHDT, YNNKEL (reference sequence). The V and J ends lost 4 bases and 15 bases respectively, with 18 bases between them. The CDR3 sequence is 13 residues long. The CDR3 nucleotides are TGTGCCAGCAGCCCAGGGTCGGGGGGCTCGGTGTTTTTT. It translates to CASSPGSGGSVFF.

The CDR3 loop is CASSQGHSTDTQYF. The CDR3 DNA reads as TGCGCCAGCAGCCAAGGACATAGCACAGATACGCAGTATTTT. The chain combines TRBV4-1 with TRBJ2-3; unclear D gene. The CDR3 is 14 residues long. V lost 1 base and J lost 0, with 5 bases in between. Looked up from germline, CDR1 is MGHRA and CDR2 is YSYEKL.

This clone showed up just once. This chain links TRBV13 with TRBJ2-3, with D perhaps matching TRBD2 (5 bases). The CDR3 runs to 12 residues. The V end was cut by 7 bases, the J end by 6 bases, with 11 bases between. Germline V gene lookup returns CDR1 PRHDT and CDR2 FYEKMQ (reference sequence). CDR3 bases: TGTGCCAGCACGACTAACGGGGATACGCAGTATTTT. This codes for CASTTNGDTQYF.

The chain links TRBV5-4 to TRBJ1-2, with 9 positions matching TRBD1. The V gene's germline CDR1 is SGHNT and CDR2 YYREEE (reference sequence). This CDR3 spans 14 amino acids. V lost 4 bases and J lost 4; bases outside the gene matches: 5. CDR3 residues: CASSRDRVGYGYTF. The DNA for the CDR3 is TGTGCCAGCAGCCGGGACAGGGTTGGCTATGGCTACACCTTC.

This clone was recorded a few times. The V and J genes are TRBV2 and TRBJ2-7; 7 nucleotides match TRBD1. Germline values: CDR1 SNHLY, CDR2 FYNNEI. J lost 2 bases, V lost 6 bases, and 4 bases had no gene match. The CDR3 has 13 amino acids. CDR3: CASSRDRPYEQYF. CDR3 DNA: TGTGCCAGCAGCCGGGACAGACCCTACGAGCAGTACTTC.

The chain carries TRBV28 and TRBJ2-3; 7 bases line up with TRBD2. Trimming removed 7 bases from V and 0 bases from J; junction bases left unmatched: 10. CDR1 and CDR2 from the germline V gene are MDHEN and SYDVKM. The CDR3 sequence is 16 residues long. CDR3 sequence: CASTSWSGASTDTQYF. Written as DNA, the CDR3 is TGTGCCAGCACCTCGTGGAGCGGGGCCAGCACAGATACGCAGTATTTT.

Only one count was recorded for this clone. The chain recombines TRBV28 with TRBJ1-3; D gene ambiguous. The CDR3 is 13 residues long. Germline V gene lookup returns CDR1 MDHEN and CDR2 SYDVKM. Trimming shortened V by 5 bases and J by 3 bases, and 8 bases separated the two germline ends. The CDR3 DNA reads as TGTGCCAGCAGTCCCCCAGGTGGAAACACCATATATTTT. It yields the protein CASSPPGGNTIYF.

Here the CDR3 reads CASSYSLARADTQYF. In DNA, the CDR3 is TGTGCCAGCAGTTACTCTCTAGCTAGGGCAGATACGCAGTATTTT. This chain uses TRBV6-5 with TRBJ2-3, with D perhaps TRBD2 (5 bases). Germline lookup yields CDR1 MNHEY and CDR2 SVGAGI. Trimming took 0 bases from V and 4 from J, leaving 11 bases between them. This CDR3 comprises 15 residues.